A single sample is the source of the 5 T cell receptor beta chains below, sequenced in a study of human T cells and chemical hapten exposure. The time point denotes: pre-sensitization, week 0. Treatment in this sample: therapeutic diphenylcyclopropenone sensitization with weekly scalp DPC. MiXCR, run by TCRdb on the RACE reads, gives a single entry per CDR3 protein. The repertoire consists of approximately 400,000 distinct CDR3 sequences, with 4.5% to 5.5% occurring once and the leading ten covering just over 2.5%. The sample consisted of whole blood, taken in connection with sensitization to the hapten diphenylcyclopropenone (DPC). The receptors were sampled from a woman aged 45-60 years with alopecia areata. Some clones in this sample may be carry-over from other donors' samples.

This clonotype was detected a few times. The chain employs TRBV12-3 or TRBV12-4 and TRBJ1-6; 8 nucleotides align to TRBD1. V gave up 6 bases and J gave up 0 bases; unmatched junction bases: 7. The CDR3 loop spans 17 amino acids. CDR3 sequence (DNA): TGTGCCAGCAGGGGGCAGGGGGCGAGCTCCTATAATTCACCCCTCCACTTT. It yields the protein CASRGQGASSYNSPLHF.

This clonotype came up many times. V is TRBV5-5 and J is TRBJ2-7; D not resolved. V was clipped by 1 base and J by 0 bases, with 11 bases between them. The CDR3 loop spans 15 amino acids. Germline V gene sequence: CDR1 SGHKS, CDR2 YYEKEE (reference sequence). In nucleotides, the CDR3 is TGTGCCAGCAGCTTGAGCTGGACGTCCTCCTACGAGCAGTACTTC. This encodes CASSLSWTSSYEQYF.

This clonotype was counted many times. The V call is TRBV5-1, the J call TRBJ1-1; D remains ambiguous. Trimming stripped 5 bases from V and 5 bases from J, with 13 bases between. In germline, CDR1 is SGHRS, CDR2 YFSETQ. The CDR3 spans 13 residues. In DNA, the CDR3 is TGCGCCAGCAGAGGACCGCCAGAGACTGAAGCTTTCTTT. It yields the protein CASRGPPETEAFF.

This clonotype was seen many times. The CDR3 protein is CASSFRAGGNNEQFF. The CDR3 nucleotides are TGTGCCAGCAGCTTTCGGGCGGGGGGAAACAATGAGCAGTTCTTC. The rearrangement joins TRBV27 to TRBJ2-1; 8 bases line up with TRBD2. The CDR3 loop spans 15 amino acids. The germline V gene encodes CDR1 MNHEY and CDR2 SMNVEV (reference sequence). V shed 6 bases, J shed 5 bases, and the junction held 9 bases outside the gene matches.

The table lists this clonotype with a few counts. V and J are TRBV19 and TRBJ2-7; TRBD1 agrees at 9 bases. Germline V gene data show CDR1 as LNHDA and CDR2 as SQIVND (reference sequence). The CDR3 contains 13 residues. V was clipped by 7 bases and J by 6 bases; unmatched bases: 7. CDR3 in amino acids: CASTLGQGGEQYF. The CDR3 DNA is TGTGCCAGTACCCTGGGACAGGGTGGCGAGCAGTACTTC.